This is a list of T cell receptor beta chains from one sample in a study of blood T cell repertoires in COVID-19. Sequencing used immunoSEQ multiplex PCR; TCRdb keeps in-frame clones, though not all of them. The profile shows about 53,000 clones, 85% to 95% of them singletons. Sequencing input: peripheral blood. Receptor source: a human donor in a cohort sampled during active COVID-19. CDR3s include the opening cysteine and the closing phenylalanine or tryptophan. Each record gives: V gene, D gene, J gene, clone size, CDR3 protein, CDR3 DNA. A D gene is named only where the DNA matches it firmly. Only some rows state a clone size, as once, few, many or a class for expanded clones.

TRBV5-5	TRBD2	TRBJ2-1	.	CASSMPSGVAGDQFF	TGTGCCAGCAGCATGCCCAGTGGCGTAGCGGGGGACCAGTTCTTC
TRBV27	.	TRBJ1-5	.	CASSSPTGAVQHF	TGTGCCAGCAGTTCCCCGACGGGAGCGGTCCAGCATTTT
TRBV2	TRBD1	TRBJ1-3	.	CASSGQGGNTIYF	TGTGCCAGCAGTGGACAGGGGGGAAACACCATATATTTT
TRBV6-6	.	TRBJ1-1	.	CASSFTVNTEAFF	TGTGCCAGCAGTTTCACAGTGAACACTGAAGCTTTCTTT
TRBV19	.	TRBJ2-2	.	CASNPGHRLTGELFF	TGTGCCAGTAACCCGGGACACCGGCTCACCGGGGAGCTGTTTTTT
TRBV19	.	TRBJ2-5	once	CASSTGWRMEETQYF	TGTGCCAGTAGTACAGGGTGGCGGATGGAAGAGACCCAGTACTTC
TRBV25-1	TRBD1	TRBJ2-2	few	CASSGDRGSHTGELFF	TGTGCCAGCAGTGGCGACAGGGGGAGTCACACCGGGGAGCTGTTTTTT
TRBV5-6	.	TRBJ2-1	.	CASSLYFSLEEILYNEQFF	TGTGCCAGCAGCTTGTATTTTTCCCTGGAGGAAATCTTGTACAATGAGCAGTTCTTC
TRBV4-2	.	TRBJ2-5	.	CASSQDLASAYQETQYF	TGTGCCAGCAGCCAAGATTTGGCTAGCGCGTACCAAGAGACCCAGTACTTC
TRBV6-1	.	TRBJ1-5	.	CASSEWGGLPPNQPQHF	TGTGCCAGCAGTGAATGGGGGGGCTTACCGCCCAATCAGCCCCAGCATTTT
TRBV6-4	.	TRBJ1-1	once	CASSEVAGTEAFF	TGTGCCAGCAGTGAGGTGGCGGGCACTGAAGCTTTCTTT
TRBV4-3	TRBD1	TRBJ2-3	.	CASSQERRGVGTGSTDTQYF	TGCGCCAGCAGCCAAGAAAGGAGAGGGGTCGGGACAGGTAGCACAGATACGCAGTATTTT
TRBV24-1	TRBD1	TRBJ2-3	.	CATSEALQGAKYF	TGTGCCACCAGTGAAGCCCTGCAGGGGGCCAAGTATTTT
TRBV4-2	.	TRBJ2-3	.	CASSQDMSPVAQYF	TGTGCCAGCAGCCAAGATATGAGCCCGGTGGCGCAGTATTTT
TRBV19	.	TRBJ1-3	.	CASSIWAVPGNTIYF	TGTGCCAGTAGTATTTGGGCAGTACCTGGAAACACCATATATTTT
TRBV5-1	TRBD1	TRBJ1-1	once	CASSLAPSGGSREAFF	TGCGCCAGCAGCTTAGCCCCCTCAGGGGGCTCGCGTGAAGCTTTCTTT
TRBV4-3	.	TRBJ1-1	.	CASSQEQGLGEAFF	TGCGCCAGCAGCCAGGAACAGGGTCTGGGTGAAGCTTTCTTT
TRBV2	TRBD1	TRBJ1-2	.	CASSPQGPPGVCTF	TGTGCCAGCAGTCCACAGGGGCCACCTGGAGTCTGCACCTTC
TRBV6-4	.	TRBJ1-2	.	CASSDPLWRAGLMSYGYTF	TGTGCCAGCAGTGACCCGTTGTGGAGGGCAGGTCTAATGAGCTATGGCTACACCTTC
TRBV24-1	.	TRBJ2-2	.	CATSDRTNTGELFF	TGTGCCACCTCAGACAGGACGAACACCGGGGAGCTGTTTTTT
TRBV6-5	TRBD1	TRBJ1-5	.	CASSAGGGQPQHF	TGTGCCAGCAGCGCAGGGGGCGGTCAGCCCCAGCATTTT
TRBV6-5	.	TRBJ1-1	few	CASTRQRSTEAFF	TGTGCCAGCACCAGACAGAGAAGCACTGAAGCTTTCTTT
TRBV19	.	TRBJ2-2	.	CASSIDLGRLYPTTRGPRTGELFF	TGTGCCAGTAGTATAGATTTGGGGAGGTTATATCCCACAACTAGAGGCCCTCGAACCGGGGAGCTGTTTTTT
TRBV28	TRBD2	TRBJ2-1	once	CASGGRGISFF	TGTGCCTCAGGCGGGAGGGGGATCTCGTTCTTC
TRBV9	TRBD1	TRBJ2-6	.	CASSPRTGDHSGANVLTF	TGTGCCAGCAGCCCCCGGACAGGGGACCACTCTGGGGCCAACGTCCTGACTTTC
TRBV27	TRBD1	TRBJ2-2	.	CASMLTGTGFGELFF	TGTGCCAGCATGCTAACCGGGACAGGGTTTGGGGAGCTGTTTTTT
TRBV27	TRBD2	TRBJ2-1	.	CASSFRGWVAGGPKGYNEQFF	TGTGCCAGCAGTTTTAGGGGCTGGGTAGCGGGGGGGCCAAAAGGCTACAATGAGCAGTTCTTC
TRBV6-5	TRBD2	TRBJ2-1	.	CASSYSLTGGFNEQFF	TGTGCCAGCAGTTACTCCTTAACGGGAGGGTTCAATGAGCAGTTCTTC
TRBV28	.	TRBJ1-5	once	CASTSNERPQHF	TGTGCCAGCACTTCGAACGAGAGGCCCCAGCATTTT
TRBV5-8	.	TRBJ1-5	.	CASSLVLVNQPQHF	TGTGCCAGCAGCCTCGTCCTTGTCAATCAGCCCCAGCATTTT
TRBV9	.	TRBJ2-2	.	CASSDGRDIDDTGELFF	TGTGCCAGCAGCGACGGCCGGGACATTGATGACACCGGGGAGCTGTTTTTT
TRBV10-3	.	TRBJ1-1	.	CAISESWVRRGTEAFF	TGTGCCATCAGTGAGTCGTGGGTCCGCCGAGGAACTGAAGCTTTCTTT
TRBV7-2	.	TRBJ1-1	.	CASSRQKNTEAFF	TGTGCCAGCAGTCGACAGAAGAACACTGAAGCTTTCTTT
TRBV2	TRBD1	TRBJ1-2	.	CASSKGTDYGYTF	TGTGCCAGCAGTAAGGGGACAGACTATGGCTACACCTTC
TRBV4-3	.	TRBJ2-3	.	CASSQERGTADTQYF	TGCGCCAGCAGCCAAGAGAGGGGGACCGCAGATACGCAGTATTTT
TRBV28	.	TRBJ1-5	.	CASLLRGRGNQPQHF	TGTGCCAGCCTTCTCAGGGGCAGGGGCAATCAGCCCCAGCATTTT
TRBV19	.	TRBJ1-1	.	CASTSRGSTEAFF	TGTGCCAGTACAAGCAGGGGAAGCACTGAAGCTTTCTTT
TRBV7-2	TRBD2	TRBJ2-3	.	CASTHRTSGREDTQYF	TGTGCCAGCACCCATAGGACTAGCGGGAGGGAGGATACGCAGTATTTT
TRBV27	.	TRBJ2-3	.	CASSSLLSTDTQYF	TGTGCCAGCAGCTCCCTCTTAAGCACAGATACGCAGTATTTT
TRBV7-2	TRBD1	TRBJ1-1	.	CASSSGTGHMNTEAFF	TGTGCCAGCAGCTCCGGGACAGGACACATGAACACTGAAGCTTTCTTT
TRBV25-1	.	TRBJ2-3	once	CASSEPSWGIPPDTQYF	TGTGCCAGCAGTGAACCCAGTTGGGGCATCCCCCCTGATACGCAGTATTTT
TRBV7-9	.	TRBJ2-2	.	CASSLGFFQAFNGELFF	TGTGCCAGCAGCTTAGGTTTCTTTCAGGCTTTCAACGGGGAGCTGTTTTTT
TRBV6-5	TRBD1	TRBJ2-5	.	CASRLDRDRPETQYF	TGTGCCAGCAGACTCGACAGGGACCGACCGGAGACCCAGTACTTC
TRBV25-1	TRBD1	TRBJ1-6	.	CASSESRGRTYNSPLHF	TGTGCCAGCAGTGAGTCCAGGGGGAGGACCTATAATTCACCCCTCCACTTT
TRBV21-1	.	TRBJ1-5	.	CASSKGAGWPQHF	TGTGCCAGCAGCAAAGGGGCGGGGTGGCCCCAGCATTTT
TRBV7-9	.	TRBJ1-1	.	CASSPPESEAFF	TGTGCCAGCAGCCCCCCGGAGTCTGAAGCTTTCTTT
TRBV13	.	TRBJ2-1	.	CASTPSYGSFNEQFF	TGTGCCAGCACCCCGTCTTACGGGAGTTTCAATGAGCAGTTCTTC
TRBV5-4	.	TRBJ2-4	.	CASRWWGDRGIQYF	TGTGCCAGCAGATGGTGGGGGGACCGGGGCATTCAGTACTTC
TRBV2	TRBD2	TRBJ2-1	.	CATGLAAKQFF	TGTGCAACGGGACTAGCGGCTAAGCAGTTCTTC
TRBV10-2	.	TRBJ2-3	.	CASSERQYTDTQYF	TGCGCCAGCAGTGAGAGACAGTACACAGATACGCAGTATTTT
TRBV3-1/TRBV3-2	TRBD2	TRBJ2-1	once	CASSQLLASSYNEQFF	TGTGCCAGCAGCCAGTTACTAGCGTCCTCCTACAATGAGCAGTTCTTC
TRBV7-9	TRBD2	TRBJ2-1	once	CASSSSRVFRLAAQEQFF	TGTGCCAGCAGCTCGTCCAGGGTTTTTCGACTAGCGGCACAAGAGCAGTTCTTC
TRBV6-1	.	TRBJ1-1	.	CASSEALLEEAFF	TGTGCCAGCAGTGAAGCGCTTCTGGAGGAAGCTTTCTTT
TRBV19	.	TRBJ1-3	once	CASRAPGQPSSGNTIYF	TGTGCCAGTAGAGCTCCGGGACAACCGAGCTCTGGAAACACCATATATTTT
TRBV25-1	.	TRBJ1-4	.	CASSEYQEKLFF	TGTGCCAGCAGTGAATATCAAGAAAAACTGTTTTTT